Listed here are 26 T cell receptor beta chains from one sample, sequenced in a study of human T cells and chemical hapten exposure. Time point reported: patch test 2, 6 weeks after DPC sensitization. Noted treatment: therapeutic diphenylcyclopropenone sensitization with weekly scalp DPC. Each CDR3 protein is one row after TCRdb ran MiXCR on the RACE reads. The data hold 70,000 to 95,000 distinct CDR3 sequences, with approximately 7% observed a single time. The input for sequencing was whole blood, taken in connection with sensitization to the hapten diphenylcyclopropenone (DPC). Receptors originate from a woman under 40 with alopecia areata. Some clones in this sample may be carry-over from other donors' samples.

This clonotype was seen ten or more times. V and J are TRBV6-6 and TRBJ1-2; D is unclear. Germline values: CDR1 MNHNY, CDR2 SVGAGI (reference sequence). This CDR3 has 12 residues. The V end was cut by 5 bases, the J end by 3 bases, with 7 bases between. The CDR3 loop is CASSAVDYGYTF. CDR3 bases: TGTGCCAGCAGTGCAGTGGACTATGGCTACACCTTC.

At least ten counts were recorded for this clonotype. The V gene is TRBV7-9, the J gene TRBJ2-7, with 8 positions matching TRBD1. The CDR3 sequence is 13 residues long. Looked up from germline, CDR1 is SEHNR and CDR2 is FQNEAQ (reference sequence). V shed 5 bases and J 9 bases; nucleotides not matched to a gene: 9. The CDR3 loop is CASSASETGGQYF. As DNA, the CDR3 is TGTGCCAGCAGCGCCAGCGAAACAGGGGGGCAGTACTTC.

This clonotype has ten or more counts. V usage is TRBV5-1 and J usage is TRBJ2-3; no reliable D call. The CDR3 totals 14 residues. Germline values: CDR1 SGHRS, CDR2 YFSETQ. V was clipped by 2 bases and J by 5 bases, with 12 bases between them. CDR3: CASSFPLLGDTQYF. The CDR3 DNA reads as TGCGCCAGCAGCTTTCCCCTGTTGGGAGATACGCAGTATTTT. Filled out from reference TRBV5-1 and TRBJ2-3, the complete variable domain reads KAGVTQTPRYLIKTRGQQVTLSCSPISGHRSVSWYQQTPGQGLQFLFEYFSETQRNKGNFPGRFSGRQFSNSRSEMNVSTLELGDSALYLCASSFPLLGDTQYFGPGTRLTVL.

This clonotype was counted many times. V is TRBV5-1 and J is TRBJ2-3; D remains ambiguous. The CDR3 contains 14 residues. Germline CDR1 is SGHRS and CDR2 is YFSETQ. The V end lost 0 bases, the J end lost 1 base, and 6 bases lay between the germline ends. The CDR3 sequence is CASSLEKGTDTQYF. As DNA, the CDR3 is TGCGCCAGCAGCTTGGAGAAGGGCACAGATACGCAGTATTTT.

The V gene is TRBV6-1, the J gene TRBJ1-2; no clear D. The germline CDR1 and CDR2 sequences are MNHNS and SASEGT. CDR3 length: 10 residues. V was trimmed by 5 bases and J by 7 bases, leaving 5 bases between them. The CDR3 sequence: CASSIGGYTF. The CDR3, as DNA: TGTGCCAGCAGTATTGGTGGCTACACCTTC.

This clonotype has just a few counts. The chain is built from TRBV12-3 or TRBV12-4 and TRBJ1-1; TRBD1 matches at 7 bases. CDR3 length: 12 amino acids. V was clipped by 6 bases and J by 7 bases; unmatched bases: 5. DNA of the CDR3: TGTGCCAGCAGCACCAGGGGGGATGAAGCTTTCTTT. Translated: CASSTRGDEAFF.

The rearrangement links TRBV3-1 to TRBJ2-1; possibly TRBD1 for D (6 bases). The CDR3 spans 16 residues. Germline V CDR1 and CDR2: LGHDT, YNNKEL (reference sequence). Trimming shortened V by 1 base and J by 2 bases, and 12 bases separated the two germline ends. The CDR3 protein is CASSQVQGIPYNEQFF. DNA of the CDR3: TGTGCCAGCAGCCAAGTTCAGGGGATCCCCTACAATGAGCAGTTCTTC.

The J gene is TRBJ2-5, the V gene TRBV11-2, with 8 nucleotides matching TRBD2. The junction had 9 bases not matched to a gene; V was cut back by 5 bases and J by 4 bases. This CDR3 is 15 amino acids long. Germline V gene data show CDR1 as SGHAT and CDR2 as FQNNGV. The CDR3 DNA sequence: TGTGCCAGCAGCCCATTCGGGGGGGCAAGAGAGACCCAGTACTTC. This encodes CASSPFGGARETQYF.

This clonotype turned up a few times. J is TRBJ1-1 and V is TRBV30; TRBD1 is a possible D gene (6 bases). V lost 0 bases, J lost 5 bases, and 7 bases lay in between. Per the germline V gene, CDR1 is GTSNPN and CDR2 is SVGIG (reference sequence). The CDR3 has 12 residues. The CDR3 is CAWSVTGTEAFF. CDR3 nucleotide sequence: TGTGCCTGGAGTGTAACAGGGACTGAAGCTTTCTTT.

This clonotype was observed at least ten times. V and J are TRBV12-3 or TRBV12-4 and TRBJ1-1; a possible D gene is TRBD1 (5 bases). Trimming pared 6 bases from V and 6 bases from J, leaving 11 bases between. The CDR3 loop spans 12 amino acids. CDR3 protein: CASSSRGAEAFF. The CDR3 nucleotides are TGTGCCAGCAGCTCCCGGGGGGCTGAAGCTTTCTTT.

In this sample, this clonotype turned up many times. The chain carries TRBV12-3 or TRBV12-4 and TRBJ1-1; no clear D gene. Trimming took off 3 bases at V and 5 bases at J, with 7 bases between the two ends. The CDR3 has 12 amino acids. In DNA form, the CDR3 reads TGTGCCAGCAGTTTTCGGACGACTGAAGCTTTCTTT. Translating it yields CASSFRTTEAFF.

This clonotype was seen repeatedly, ten times or more. The chain uses TRBV29-1 and TRBJ1-3; no reliable D call. Germline-derived CDR1 and CDR2 are SQVTM and ANQGSEA. This CDR3 spans 14 amino acids. V shed 6 bases and J shed 4 bases, with 16 bases lying between them. CDR3 sequence reads: CSVERGRSGNTIYF. The CDR3 DNA is TGCAGCGTCGAGAGAGGGAGATCGGGAAACACCATATATTTT.

The chain employs TRBV3-1 and TRBJ1-1; 7 positions agree with TRBD1. The V and J ends lost 1 base and 3 bases, in that order; junction bases with no gene match: 2. Germline values: CDR1 LGHDT, CDR2 YNNKEL (reference sequence). The CDR3 totals 14 residues. CDR3 residues: CASSQVRGHTEAFF. CDR3 sequence (DNA): TGTGCCAGCAGCCAAGTTAGGGGGCACACTGAAGCTTTCTTT.

This clonotype was detected a few times. Here the CDR3 reads CASSQDPGIQETQYF. In DNA, the CDR3 is TGTGCCAGCAGCCAAGACCCAGGGATCCAAGAGACCCAGTACTTC. V and J are TRBV3-1 and TRBJ2-5; the D gene is possibly TRBD1 (5 bases). Trimming pared 0 bases from V and 1 base from J, leaving 9 bases between. This CDR3 spans 15 amino acids. Per germline, CDR1 LGHDT and CDR2 YNNKEL (reference sequence).

In this sample, this clonotype turned up many times. The V call is TRBV3-1, the J call TRBJ2-2; 8 bases map to TRBD2. CDR1 LGHDT and CDR2 YNNKEL come from the germline V gene (reference sequence). Trimming cost V 3 bases and J 6 bases; bases outside gene matches: 9. This CDR3 region has 16 residues. CDR3 region: CASSQTGTRAAGELFF. CDR3 DNA: TGTGCCAGCAGCCAGACCGGGACTAGAGCCGCCGGGGAGCTGTTTTTT. Drawing the rest from reference TRBV3-1 and TRBJ2-2, the complete variable domain is DTAVSQTPKYLVTQMGNDKSIKCEQNLGHDTMYWYKQDSKKFLKIMFSYNNKELIINETVPNRFSPKSPDKAHLNLHINSLELGDSAVYFCASSQTGTRAAGELFFGEGSRLTVL.

This clonotype was found many times. The J gene is TRBJ1-1, the V gene TRBV14; the D is unclear. There are 16 residues in the CDR3. Germline V gene data show CDR1 as SGHDN and CDR2 as FVKESK. V was shortened by 3 bases and J by 0 bases, with 14 bases between the two germline ends. The CDR3 here is CASSHVHGLMNTEAFF. The CDR3 DNA sequence: TGTGCCAGCAGCCATGTCCACGGCCTCATGAACACTGAAGCTTTCTTT.

The chain joins TRBV7-2 to TRBJ2-1, with 13 bases aligning to TRBD2. The CDR3 spans 16 residues. Looked up from germline, CDR1 is SGHTA and CDR2 is FQGNSA. Trimming cost V 1 base and J 6 bases; bases outside gene matches: 3. The CDR3 nucleotides are TGTGCCAGCAGCTTAGACGGACTAGCGGGGGCCAATGAGCAGTTCTTC. Protein: CASSLDGLAGANEQFF.

This clonotype showed up many times. This chain connects TRBV7-3 to TRBJ1-4; TRBD1 matches at 9 bases. The germline gives CDR1 SGHTA, CDR2 FQGTGA. The CDR3 runs 14 residues. Unmatched junction bases numbered 3, after V lost 6 bases and J lost 4 bases. In DNA form, the CDR3 reads TGTGCCAGCAGGTTGGACAGGGGTAATGAAAAACTGTTTTTT. It yields the protein CASRLDRGNEKLFF.

Ten or more counts support this clonotype. V usage is TRBV7-9 and J usage is TRBJ1-4; D might be TRBD1 (5 bases). Germline V gene lookup returns CDR1 SEHNR and CDR2 FQNEAQ (reference sequence). V lost 1 base and J lost 7, with 13 bases in between. There are 15 residues in the CDR3. The CDR3 sequence is CASSLVGQGREKLFF. The CDR3 bases are TGTGCCAGCAGCTTAGTGGGGCAGGGACGTGAAAAACTGTTTTTT.

The table lists this clonotype with many counts. The chain recombines TRBV9 with TRBJ2-7, with TRBD1 matching 9 bases. The germline gives CDR1 SGDLS, CDR2 YYNGEE. This CDR3 is built from 15 residues. J gave up 2 bases and V 2 bases, and 5 bases lay outside the gene matches. CDR3 protein: CASSVAGDRAYEQYF. CDR3 in DNA: TGTGCCAGCAGCGTCGCAGGGGACAGGGCCTACGAGCAGTACTTC. Full variable domain (missing parts from reference TRBV9 and TRBJ2-7): DSGVTQTPKHLITATGQRVTLRCSPRSGDLSVYWYQQSLDQGLQFLIQYYNGEERAKGNILERFSAQQFPDLHSELNLSSLELGDSALYFCASSVAGDRAYEQYFGPGTRLTVT.

In its sample, this clonotype was seen many times. V usage is TRBV7-8 and J usage is TRBJ2-2; D is undetermined. This CDR3 has 17 residues. The germline V and J ends were trimmed by 5 bases and 1 base, with 17 bases remaining between them. Germline V gene lookup returns CDR1 SGHVS and CDR2 FQNEAQ. The CDR3 sequence: CASSAGGRIGNTGELFF. In nucleotides, the CDR3 is TGTGCCAGCAGCGCCGGCGGTCGGATTGGGAACACCGGGGAGCTGTTTTTT.

The count of this clonotype is one. A much larger clonotype is one base distant, so this may be a read error. This rearrangement joins TRBV21-1 to TRBJ2-7; TRBD1, the D gene given by the table, was not confirmed from the DNA. TRBV21-1 is listed as a pseudogene. The CDR3 runs to 15 residues. CDR3 nucleotide sequence: TGTGCCAGCAGCACCGGGACACAAGGATCATACGAGCAGTACTTC. As protein: CASSTGTQGSYEQYF.

This clonotype was seen ten or more times. This sequence joins TRBV20-1 and TRBJ1-4; the D is unclear. The V end lost 6 bases, the J end lost 7 bases, and 15 bases lay between the germline ends. Germline V gene sequence: CDR1 DFQATT, CDR2 SNEGSKA (reference sequence). The CDR3 has 13 residues. The DNA of the CDR3 is TGCAGTGCCACAGACACGGGGAGTGAAAAACTGTTTTTT. It codes for CSATDTGSEKLFF.

Only a few counts were recorded for this clonotype. This chain uses TRBV5-1 with TRBJ2-7; D remains ambiguous. There are 12 residues in the CDR3. The V end lost 0 bases, the J end lost 6 bases, and 7 bases lay between the germline ends. Germline CDR1 SGHRS, CDR2 YFSETQ. CDR3 region: CASSLAPGEQYF. CDR3 bases: TGCGCCAGCAGCTTGGCACCGGGCGAGCAGTACTTC.

The chain joins TRBV6-4 to TRBJ1-5, with D hard to call. The CDR3 is 14 amino acids. The V and J ends lost 2 bases and 0 bases respectively, with 5 bases between them. CDR1 is MRHNA, CDR2 SNTAGT, per germline. As DNA, the CDR3 is TGTGCCAGCAGTGACGGATATAGCAATCAGCCCCAGCATTTT. This encodes CASSDGYSNQPQHF.

In its sample, this clonotype was seen a few times. V gene TRBV6-5 combines with J gene TRBJ1-4; no clear D gene. In germline, CDR1 is MNHEY, CDR2 SVGAGI. The CDR3 loop spans 13 amino acids. Trimming removed 6 bases from V and 8 bases from J, with 13 bases in between. The CDR3 reads CASRKGAGEKLFF. The CDR3 DNA reads as TGTGCCAGCAGGAAGGGCGCGGGGGAAAAACTGTTTTTT.